The 16 T cell receptor beta chains in this list originate from one sample, sequenced in a study of circulating CD8 cells and anti-PD-1 response in melanoma. TCR libraries were prepared from around 15 ng of total RNA with the QIAseq Immune Repertoire TCR panel. Using its own MiXCR run on the reads, TCRdb lists one record per CDR3 protein. The sample has about 390 distinct CDR3 sequences; less than 7.5% are singletons. Four subsets defined by PD-1 and/or TIGIT were sorted from live CD3+CD8+TCRalphabeta+ cells. The sequencing here drew on CD8+ T cells from PBMCs, taken at baseline or after one month of anti-PD-1 therapy (not recorded which). These receptors all come from a human donor with melanoma.

CDR3 coding DNA: TGTGCCAGTGACCAGACAGGGACAAGCGAGCAGTACTTC. Its translation is CASDQTGTSEQYF. The rearrangement links TRBV19 to TRBJ2-7; 7 positions agree with TRBD1. Germline V gene data show CDR1 as LNHDA and CDR2 as SQIVND (reference sequence). This CDR3 is built from 13 residues. The trim removed 8 bases at V and 6 bases at J, leaving 10 bases unmatched.

By frequency in the sample, this clonotype is large. As DNA, the CDR3 is TGTGCCACCAGCGAACTAAGCACAGATACGCAGTATTTT. This codes for CATSELSTDTQYF. The chain employs TRBV24-1 and TRBJ2-3, with D unclear. Germline V CDR1 and CDR2: KGHDR, SFDVKD. V lost 7 bases to trimming and J lost 0 bases, with 7 bases between them. The CDR3 covers 13 residues.

This clonotype turned up a few times. The rearrangement links TRBV20-1 to TRBJ2-3, with 12 bases fitting TRBD2. Germline V gene lookup returns CDR1 DFQATT and CDR2 SNEGSKA (reference sequence). V shed 5 bases and J 6 bases; nucleotides not matched to a gene: 12. This CDR3 region has 16 residues. CDR3 sequence: CSAGGGLAGGIDTQYF. The CDR3 DNA reads TGCAGTGCTGGAGGTGGCCTAGCGGGGGGGATTGATACGCAGTATTTT.

By share, this clonotype counts as large. The chain links TRBV4-3 to TRBJ2-7; D remains ambiguous. CDR3 length: 16 amino acids. V lost 0 bases and J lost 0, with 12 bases in between. Germline V gene sequence: CDR1 LGHNA, CDR2 YSLEER. The CDR3 nucleotides read TGCGCCAGCAGCCAAGACCCGGGTTTGAGCTCCTACGAGCAGTACTTC. Translated, it gives CASSQDPGLSSYEQYF.

This clonotype is judged large. The rearrangement links TRBV11-2 to TRBJ1-1; no reliable D call. The germline V gene encodes CDR1 SGHAT and CDR2 FQNNGV. V lost 5 bases and J lost 5, with 15 bases in between. This CDR3 is built from 14 residues. CDR3 amino acids: CASSTASGWTEAFF. CDR3 sequence (DNA): TGTGCCAGCAGCACTGCCAGCGGGTGGACTGAAGCTTTCTTT.

This clonotype is large within its sample. This chain connects TRBV4-3 to TRBJ2-1; no clear D. Per the germline V gene, CDR1 is LGHNA and CDR2 is YSLEER. Trimming removed 0 bases from V and 5 bases from J, with 11 bases in between. The CDR3 is 15 residues long. CDR3 sequence reads: CASSQDTFFNNEQFF. DNA for the CDR3: TGCGCCAGCAGCCAAGACACCTTTTTTAACAATGAGCAGTTCTTC.

This clonotype is classed as medium-sized. The chain has TRBV2 and TRBJ2-1; 12 positions agree with TRBD1. The J segment lost 1 base and the V segment lost 7 bases, leaving 5 bases of the junction unmatched. Germline loops: CDR1 SNHLY, CDR2 FYNNEI. CDR3 length: 16 residues. The CDR3 here is CASTTGQGASYNEQFF. The CDR3 DNA follows: TGTGCCAGCACTACGGGACAGGGGGCATCCTACAATGAGCAGTTCTTC.

A note on this clonotype: A junction end diverges from the germline sequence, so it may reflect a read error. This chain uses TRBV19 with TRBJ1-1; the D is unclear. The CDR3 loop spans 14 amino acids. Germline CDR1 LNHDA, CDR2 SQIVND (reference sequence). CDR3 sequence: CAGSIEQLNTEAFF. CDR3 DNA sequence: TGTGCCGGTAGTATAGAACAACTGAACACTGAAGCTTTCTTT.

In this sample, this clonotype is medium-sized. The chain recombines TRBV12-3 or TRBV12-4 with TRBJ2-1; D is ambiguous. V gave up 2 bases and J gave up 4 bases, with 6 bases separating them. The CDR3 runs to 13 residues. CDR3 region: CASSLNGYNEQFF. The CDR3 region has the DNA TGTGCCAGCAGTTTAAACGGATACAATGAGCAGTTCTTC.

By share of the sample, this clonotype is medium-sized. The rearrangement links TRBV5-6 to TRBJ2-5; D possibly corresponds to TRBD1 (5 bases). Trimming stripped 1 base from V and 0 bases from J, with 16 bases between. The CDR3 runs to 17 residues. Germline V gene sequence: CDR1 SGHDT, CDR2 YYEEEE. The CDR3 DNA reads as TGTGCCAGCAGCTTGTTAGAGTCAGGGCGAAACCAAGAGACCCAGTACTTC. This translates into CASSLLESGRNQETQYF.

This clonotype is hyperexpanded in the sample. V is TRBV7-3 and J is TRBJ2-3, with 11 bases matching TRBD2. The germline V gene encodes CDR1 SGHTA and CDR2 FQGTGA. The CDR3 loop spans 15 amino acids. V lost 0 bases, J lost 6 bases, and 2 bases stayed unmatched. CDR3: CASSLTPSGGDTQYF. CDR3 DNA: TGTGCCAGCAGCTTAACCCCTAGCGGGGGGGATACGCAGTATTTT.

Judged by abundance, this clonotype is large. The CDR3 nucleotides are TGTGCCAGCAGCTTAATCTCTGGATATTTGAACACTGAAGCTTTCTTT. Protein sequence: CASSLISGYLNTEAFF. The chain combines TRBV7-2 with TRBJ1-1; D unclear. The germline V gene has CDR1 SGHTA and CDR2 FQGNSA. There are 16 residues in the CDR3. With 2 bases removed from V and 0 bases from J, the gap between germline ends came to 13 bases. Looking up the rest from reference TRBV7-2 and TRBJ1-1 gives the full variable domain: GAGVSQSPSNKVTEKGKDVELRCDPISGHTALYWYRQSLGQGLEFLIYFQGNSAPDKSGLPSDRFSAERTGGSVSTLTIQRTQQEDSAVYLCASSLISGYLNTEAFFGQGTRLTVV.

In this sample, this clonotype is medium-sized. This rearrangement joins TRBV30 to TRBJ2-7, with 9 nucleotides matching TRBD1. The CDR3 is 13 amino acids. V lost 5 bases to trimming and J lost 1 base; unmatched junction nucleotides: 3. Germline CDR1 reads GTSNPN; CDR2 reads SVGIG (reference sequence). CDR3 protein: CAWGGTGSYEQYF. In nucleotides, the CDR3 is TGTGCCTGGGGGGGGACAGGGTCCTACGAGCAGTACTTC.

About this clonotype: This may be a read error, as it is one base from a much larger clone. For the CDR3, the DNA is TGTGCCAGCAGCTTAATCTCTGGATATTTGAACTCTGAAGCTTTCTTT. Amino acids: CASSLISGYLNSEAFF. This rearrangement joins TRBV7-3 to TRBJ1-1; D not certain. CDR3 length equals 16 residues. Germline loops: CDR1 SGHTA, CDR2 FQGTGA.

In its sample, this clonotype ranks as large (0.1 to 1%). The chain links TRBV27 to TRBJ1-6; D remains ambiguous. The CDR3 runs 15 residues. Germline CDR1 and CDR2: MNHEY and SMNVEV (reference sequence). V was shortened by 5 bases and J by 0 bases, with 8 bases between the two germline ends. For the CDR3, the DNA is TGTGCCAGCAGTGACCGAAGCTCCTATAATTCACCCCTCCACTTT. Amino acid sequence: CASSDRSSYNSPLHF.

By its share, this clonotype is hyperexpanded (1% or more). The chain has TRBV11-2 and TRBJ1-6; D not resolved. Germline CDR1 SGHAT, CDR2 FQNNGV. There are 16 residues in the CDR3. V gave up 0 bases and J gave up 10 bases, with 16 bases separating them. The DNA of the CDR3 is TGTGCCAGCAGCTTAGATCCCCAACCGAGGATCTCACCCCTCCACTTT. Amino acids: CASSLDPQPRISPLHF.